This T cell receptor beta chain was sequenced for a study of graft-versus-host responses after intestinal transplantation. Across the study: Every one of the recipients received anti-thymocyte globulin induction and afterwards took tacrolimus and steroids for approximately 3 years.

The repertoire was sequenced with immunoSEQ multiplex PCR; TCRdb's copy has only in-frame clones and lacks some. The data hold about 14,000 clones, with 25% to 30% observed a single time. This clone came up a few times. The reaction was completed, and proliferating CFSE-low CD3+CD4+ and CD3+CD8+ responders were then sorted. The source material was alloreactive CD4+ T cells from a mixed lymphocyte reaction culture, sampled before intestinal transplant. Documented subset: CFSE-low proliferating T cells sorted from approximately 6-day pre-transplant mixed lymphocyte reaction (GvH or HvG direction). This clonotype originated in a human patient who received an intestinal transplant.

CDR3 amino acids: CASNEGISQYF. The CDR3 nucleotides read TGTGCCAGCAACGAGGGGATTTCGCAGTACTTC. This rearrangement joins TRBV6-1 to TRBJ2-7; D could derive from TRBD1 or TRBD2 (5 bases each). Germline V gene lookup returns CDR1 MNHNS and CDR2 SASEGT. Deletions cut 7 bases from V and 9 bases from J, with 13 bases between. The CDR3 has 11 amino acids.